This record looks at one T cell receptor (beta chain) sequence and its context. Its antigen remains unidentified. This sample includes further DNA sequences coding for the same CDR3. The sample originates from a study of cytomegalovirus exposure and HLA in healthy donors. Study-level information: From HLA-typed donors, an early data release held approximately 85 million unique TCRs. Study outcomes and limitations: In an earlier analysis, about 90% or about 30%: the productive usage of most TCR beta V segments. Listed as cytomegalovirus-associated were 164 TCR beta chains.

The PCR was carried out with 60 Vbeta primers and 13 Jbeta primers. Repertoires were generated with immunoSEQ multiplex PCR, while TCRdb's copy carries only in-frame clones and drops some. The sample includes more than 90,000 clones, 75% of them seen just once. The receptor's source is a man between 45 and 60 years old in good health and CMV-seronegative. Source material: PBMCs.

This CDR3 reads CASSEYGRGGGHGYTF. Here the CDR3 DNA reads TGTGCCAGCAGCGAGTATGGTCGCGGGGGAGGTCATGGCTACACCTTC. The chain recombines TRBV28 with TRBJ1-2; TRBD1 is a possible D gene (5 bases). V was pared by 6 bases and J by 6 bases, with 23 bases between. The CDR3 has 16 amino acids. Germline values: CDR1 MDHEN, CDR2 SYDVKM.